These 20 T cell receptor beta chains came from one sample sequenced in a study of OX40 agonist ivuxolimab in advanced cancers. Assay: immunoSEQ multiplex PCR; the TCRdb copy retains only in-frame clones and omits some. Of approximately 84,000 clones listed, 85% to 90% were seen once; the top ten hold under 0.25%. Sequencing was performed on CD4+ or CD8+ T cells sorted from blood, taken in a trial of the OX40 agonist ivuxolimab. The receptors stem from an adult with an advanced solid tumor such as melanoma, head and neck, liver or kidney cancer.

This clone was detected only once. The DNA of the CDR3 is TGTGCCAGCAGCTTGGAAGCGGGGGGGCAACATACGCAGTATTTT. Protein sequence: CASSLEAGGQHTQYF. The rearrangement links TRBV5-4 to TRBJ2-3; TRBD2 matches 10 bases. Unmatched junction bases numbered 5, after V lost 0 bases and J lost 7 bases. CDR3 size: 15 residues. The germline V gene encodes CDR1 SGHNT and CDR2 YYREEE (reference sequence).

The rearrangement uses TRBV19 and TRBJ1-1; D is unclear. V lost 0 bases and J 3 bases, leaving 14 bases between the germline ends. The CDR3 extends over 16 amino acids. The germline gives CDR1 LNHDA, CDR2 SQIVND (reference sequence). Written as DNA, the CDR3 is TGTGCCAGTAGTATAGATAGAGGATCACCTTACACTGAAGCTTTCTTT. Translated, it gives CASSIDRGSPYTEAFF.

The J gene is TRBJ2-7, the V gene TRBV5-4, with D possibly TRBD2 on 7 matching bases. Looked up from germline, CDR1 is SGHNT and CDR2 is YYREEE (reference sequence). V shed 10 bases and J shed 3 bases, with 14 bases lying between them. The CDR3 is 12 amino acids. CDR3: CAYERGHYEQYV. The CDR3 bases are TGTGCCTACGAGCGGGGACACTACGAGCAGTACGTC.

The chain uses TRBV6-5 and TRBJ2-1; TRBD2 matches 11 bases. With V trimmed by 4 bases and J by 7 bases, 6 bases remained unmatched. Germline CDR1 MNHEY, CDR2 SVGAGI. The CDR3 contains 15 residues. The DNA of the CDR3 is TGTGCCAGCAGTTTAGCGGGAGGGATATCAAATGAGCAGTTCTTC. Amino acids: CASSLAGGISNEQFF.

This chain uses TRBV5-4 with TRBJ2-7; 12 bases agree with TRBD2. Germline assignment: CDR1 SGHNT and CDR2 YYREEE (reference sequence). This CDR3 contains 16 residues. V shed 0 bases, J shed 2 bases, and the junction held 3 bases outside the gene matches. The CDR3 sequence is CASSLVLAGGAYEQYF. CDR3 DNA sequence: TGTGCCAGCAGCTTGGTACTAGCGGGGGGTGCCTACGAGCAGTACTTC.

This clone was seen only once. The chain uses TRBV7-3 and TRBJ2-5, with 12 positions matching TRBD2. J was trimmed by 2 bases and V by 5 bases; bases with no gene match: 3. From germline, CDR1 is SGHTA and CDR2 FQGTGA. The CDR3 extends over 15 amino acids. This CDR3 reads CASSPGLAGQETQYF. The CDR3 coding sequence is TGTGCCAGCAGCCCAGGACTAGCGGGACAAGAGACCCAGTACTTC. Full variable domain (outside the CDR3, taken from reference TRBV7-3 and TRBJ2-5): GAGVSQTPSNKVTEKGKYVELRCDPISGHTALYWYRQSLGQGPEFLIYFQGTGAADDSGLPNDRFFAVRPEGSVSTLKIQRTERGDSAVYLCASSPGLAGQETQYFGPGTRLLVL.

The gene calls are TRBV5-6 and TRBJ1-4; 8 nucleotides match TRBD1. Germline V CDR1 and CDR2: SGHDT, YYEEEE. V dropped 4 bases and J dropped 6; count of bases not matched to a gene: 5. This CDR3 has 14 residues. The CDR3 protein is CASSRSQGDEKLFF. CDR3 in DNA: TGTGCCAGCAGCCGATCACAGGGGGATGAAAAACTGTTTTTT. The variable domain in full, with the rest retrieved from reference TRBV5-6 and TRBJ1-4, is DAGVTQSPTHLIKTRGQQVTLRCSPKSGHDTVSWYQQALGQGPQFIFQYYEEEERQRGNFPDRFSGHQFPNYSSELNVNALLLGDSALYLCASSRSQGDEKLFFGSGTQLSVL.

The rearrangement links TRBV6-1 to TRBJ2-1; 10 bases match TRBD1. The V gene end was trimmed by 4 bases and the J gene end by 4 bases; junction bases not matched to a gene: 1. CDR1 is MNHNS, CDR2 SASEGT, per germline. CDR3 size: 14 residues. CDR3 region: CASSGQGAYNEQFF. DNA for the CDR3: TGTGCCAGCAGTGGACAGGGGGCATACAATGAGCAGTTCTTC.

The rearrangement joins TRBV2 to TRBJ1-2, with TRBD1 matching 7 bases. Germline values: CDR1 SNHLY, CDR2 FYNNEI. The CDR3 runs to 16 residues. V lost 4 bases to trimming and J lost 4 bases; unmatched junction nucleotides: 12. CDR3 in amino acids: CASSVFEGDSGYGYTF. Written as DNA, the CDR3 is TGTGCCAGCAGTGTTTTTGAAGGGGACAGTGGCTATGGCTACACCTTC.

The V and J genes are TRBV27 and TRBJ2-7; 7 bases agree with TRBD1. The CDR3 is made up of 15 amino acids. The germline CDR1 and CDR2 sequences are MNHEY and SMNVEV (reference sequence). V shed 5 bases and J 2 bases; nucleotides not matched to a gene: 9. The CDR3 here is CASSRKGQTAYEQYV. CDR3 DNA: TGTGCCAGCAGTCGAAAGGGACAGACTGCCTACGAGCAGTACGTC.

The V gene is TRBV18, the J gene TRBJ1-2; weak D call: TRBD1 (5 bases). The CDR3 has 14 residues. The V and J ends lost 2 bases and 4 bases respectively, with 11 bases between them. CDR1 KGHSH and CDR2 LQKENI come from the germline V gene. CDR3 sequence reads: CASSPVEGPYGYTF. The CDR3 region has the DNA TGTGCCAGCTCACCAGTGGAGGGGCCCTATGGCTACACCTTC.

The V call is TRBV7-2, the J call TRBJ1-1, with D possibly TRBD1 on 5 matching bases. Germline CDR1 SGHTA, CDR2 FQGNSA. The CDR3 extends over 15 amino acids. V was trimmed by 5 bases and J by 0 bases, leaving 13 bases between them. The CDR3 reads CASSPGGALNTEAFF. The CDR3 DNA reads TGTGCCAGCAGCCCGGGCGGGGCGCTGAACACTGAAGCTTTCTTT.

The CDR3, as DNA: TGTGCCAGCACCCTTGCGGGGGGGCGAGGTGAGCAGTTCTTC. Translating gives CASTLAGGRGEQFF. This chain connects TRBV6-5 to TRBJ2-1; 9 nucleotides align to TRBD2. The CDR3 has 14 amino acids. Germline loops: CDR1 MNHEY, CDR2 SVGAGI. Trimming removed 7 bases from V and 9 bases from J; junction bases left unmatched: 10.

The J gene is TRBJ1-6, the V gene TRBV5-1; D is perhaps TRBD1 (5 bases). Trimming pared 0 bases from V and 1 base from J, leaving 5 bases between. This CDR3 is 15 amino acids long. From germline, CDR1 is SGHRS and CDR2 YFSETQ. The DNA for the CDR3 is TGCGCCAGCAGCTTGGAGGGGTCCTATAATTCACCCCTCCACTTT. It translates to CASSLEGSYNSPLHF.

The rearrangement links TRBV2 to TRBJ2-1, with 12 bases fitting TRBD2. CDR1 and CDR2 (germline): SNHLY, FYNNEI. Trimming removed 7 bases from V and 7 bases from J; junction bases left unmatched: 5. The CDR3 covers 14 residues. As DNA, the CDR3 is TGTGCCAGCACCGGGCTAGCGGGGGGGAATGAGCAGTTCTTC. Translated: CASTGLAGGNEQFF.

The chain carries TRBV2 and TRBJ2-7; the D call may be TRBD1 or TRBD2 (5 bases each). The CDR3 is 13 amino acids. Germline V gives CDR1 SNHLY, CDR2 FYNNEI. V dropped 9 bases and J dropped 3 bases, with 15 bases sitting between them. CDR3 nucleotides: TGTGCCAGTCGGGACCCTGGACGCTACGAGCAGTACTTC. Translated, it gives CASRDPGRYEQYF.

The V and J genes are TRBV28 and TRBJ2-3; no firm D call. Looked up from germline, CDR1 is MDHEN and CDR2 is SYDVKM. The CDR3 has 14 amino acids. V lost 5 bases to trimming and J lost 6 bases, with 15 bases between them. CDR3 bases: TGTGCCAGCAGTACCTCAAAAGTGGGGGATACGCAGTATTTT. Amino acids: CASSTSKVGDTQYF.

The J gene is TRBJ1-6, the V gene TRBV11-1; no clear D. Trimming took 5 bases from V and 0 from J, leaving 8 bases between them. Germline values: CDR1 SGHAT, CDR2 FQDESV (reference sequence). This CDR3 spans 15 amino acids. This chain's CDR3 is CASSTRGSYNSPLHF. CDR3 in DNA: TGTGCCAGCAGCACCCGGGGCTCCTATAATTCACCCCTCCACTTT.

This clone was seen more than once but under ten times. The chain joins TRBV28 to TRBJ1-2, with 10 bases lining up with TRBD1. V gave up 10 bases and J gave up 6 bases; unmatched junction bases: 8. The CDR3 is 13 amino acids. The germline V gene encodes CDR1 MDHEN and CDR2 SYDVKM. The CDR3 sequence: CATRQGAVHGYTF. The CDR3 bases are TGTGCCACCCGACAGGGGGCCGTACATGGCTACACCTTC.

The rearrangement links TRBV5-4 to TRBJ2-1; D is perhaps TRBD2 (6 bases). This CDR3 has 15 amino acids. The V gene's germline CDR1 is SGHNT and CDR2 YYREEE (reference sequence). Trimming took 0 bases from V and 2 from J, leaving 9 bases between them. The CDR3 protein is CASSLGGTAYNEQFF. The CDR3 bases are TGTGCCAGCAGCTTGGGGGGGACTGCCTACAATGAGCAGTTCTTC.